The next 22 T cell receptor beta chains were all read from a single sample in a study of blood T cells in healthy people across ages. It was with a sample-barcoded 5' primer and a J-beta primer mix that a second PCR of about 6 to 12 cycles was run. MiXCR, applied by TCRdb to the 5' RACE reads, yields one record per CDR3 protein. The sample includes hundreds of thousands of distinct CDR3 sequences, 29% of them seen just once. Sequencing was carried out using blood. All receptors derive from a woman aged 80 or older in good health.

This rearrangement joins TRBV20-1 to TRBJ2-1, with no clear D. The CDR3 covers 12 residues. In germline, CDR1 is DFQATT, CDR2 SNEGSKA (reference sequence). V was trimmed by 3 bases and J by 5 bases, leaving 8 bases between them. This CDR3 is CSARAIHNEQFF. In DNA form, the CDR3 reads TGCAGTGCTAGGGCAATCCACAATGAGCAGTTCTTC.

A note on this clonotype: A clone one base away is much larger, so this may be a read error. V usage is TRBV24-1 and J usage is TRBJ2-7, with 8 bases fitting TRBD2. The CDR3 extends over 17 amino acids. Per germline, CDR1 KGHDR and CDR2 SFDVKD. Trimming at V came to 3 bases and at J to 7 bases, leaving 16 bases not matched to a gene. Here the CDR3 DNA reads TGTGCCACCAGTGATCCCCAGCGGGGGAATACCTACAATGAGCAGTACTTC. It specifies CATSDPQRGNTYNEQYF.

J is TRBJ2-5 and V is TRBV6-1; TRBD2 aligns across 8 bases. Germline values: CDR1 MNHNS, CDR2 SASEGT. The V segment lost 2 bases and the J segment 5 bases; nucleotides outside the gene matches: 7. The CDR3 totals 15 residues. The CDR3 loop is CASSEPGGLVETQYF. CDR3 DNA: TGTGCCAGCAGTGAACCTGGGGGACTAGTCGAGACCCAGTACTTC.

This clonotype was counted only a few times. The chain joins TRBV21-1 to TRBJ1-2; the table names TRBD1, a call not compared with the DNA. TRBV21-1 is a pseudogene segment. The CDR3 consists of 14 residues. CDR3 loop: CASSKARTEGGYTF. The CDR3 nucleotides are TGTGCCAGCAGCAAAGCCCGGACAGAGGGTGGCTACACCTTC.

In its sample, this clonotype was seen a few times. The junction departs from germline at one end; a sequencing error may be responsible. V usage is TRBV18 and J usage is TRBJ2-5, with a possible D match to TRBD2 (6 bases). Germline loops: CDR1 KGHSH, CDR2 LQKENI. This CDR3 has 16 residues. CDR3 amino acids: CVSSRGGTALQETQYF. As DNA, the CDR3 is TGTGTCAGCTCTCGTGGAGGGACGGCCCTCCAAGAGACCCAGTACTTC. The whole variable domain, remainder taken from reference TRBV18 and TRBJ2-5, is NAGVMQNPRHLVRRRGQEARLRCSPMKGHSHVYWYRQLPEEGLKFMVYLQKENIIDESGMPKERFSAEFPKEGPSILRIQQVVRGDSAAYFCVSSRGGTALQETQYFGPGTRLLVL.

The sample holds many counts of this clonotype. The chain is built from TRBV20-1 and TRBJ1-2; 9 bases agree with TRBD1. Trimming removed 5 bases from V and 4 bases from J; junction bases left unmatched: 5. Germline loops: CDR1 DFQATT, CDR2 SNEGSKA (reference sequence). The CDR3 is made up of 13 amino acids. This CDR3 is CSARTGVGYGYTF. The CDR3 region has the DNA TGCAGTGCTCGGACAGGGGTAGGCTATGGCTACACCTTC.

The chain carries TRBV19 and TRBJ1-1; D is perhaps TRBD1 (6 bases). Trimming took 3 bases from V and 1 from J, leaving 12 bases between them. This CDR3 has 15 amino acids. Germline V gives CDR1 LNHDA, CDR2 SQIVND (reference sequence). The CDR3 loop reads CASSMGTTANTEAFF. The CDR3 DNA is TGTGCCAGTAGTATGGGGACAACTGCGAACACTGAAGCTTTCTTT.

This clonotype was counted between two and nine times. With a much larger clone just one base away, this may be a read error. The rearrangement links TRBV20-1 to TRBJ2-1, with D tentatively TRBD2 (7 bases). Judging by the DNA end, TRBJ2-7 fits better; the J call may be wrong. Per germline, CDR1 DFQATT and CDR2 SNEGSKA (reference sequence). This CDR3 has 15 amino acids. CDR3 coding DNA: TGCAGTGCTAGAGGGGACGGGGGGCAATACAATGAGCAGTACTTC. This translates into CSARGDGGQYNEQYF.

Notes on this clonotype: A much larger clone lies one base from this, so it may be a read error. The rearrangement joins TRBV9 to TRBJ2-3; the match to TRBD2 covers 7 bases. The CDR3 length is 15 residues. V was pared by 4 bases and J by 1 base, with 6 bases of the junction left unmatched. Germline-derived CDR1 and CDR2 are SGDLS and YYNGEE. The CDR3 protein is CASSTRLARTDTQYF. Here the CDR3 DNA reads TGTGCCAGCAGCACTCGACTAGCCCGCACAGATACGCAGTATTTT.

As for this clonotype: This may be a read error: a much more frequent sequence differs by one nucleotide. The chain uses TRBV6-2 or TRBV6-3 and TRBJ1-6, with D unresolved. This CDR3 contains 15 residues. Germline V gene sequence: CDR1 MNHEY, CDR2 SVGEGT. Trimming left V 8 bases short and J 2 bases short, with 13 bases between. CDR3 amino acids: CASGTPRPYNSPLHF. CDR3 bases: TGTGCCAGCGGCACCCCGCGGCCCTATAATTCACCCCTCCACTTT.

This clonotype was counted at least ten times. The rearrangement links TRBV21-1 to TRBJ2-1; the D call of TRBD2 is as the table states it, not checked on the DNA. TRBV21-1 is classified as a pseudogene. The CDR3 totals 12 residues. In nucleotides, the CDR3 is TGTGCCAGCAGCAAGTGGACTCCTGAGCAGTTCTTC. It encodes CASSKWTPEQFF.

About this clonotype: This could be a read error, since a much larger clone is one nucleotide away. The DNA of the CDR3 is TGCAGTGTTAGTGGAACAGGGTTTTGGGAGCAGTACTTC. It yields the protein CSVSGTGFWEQYF. This chain uses TRBV20-1 with TRBJ2-5; a possible D gene is TRBD1 (6 bases). Trimming took 7 bases from V and 11 from J, leaving 23 bases between them. The germline gives CDR1 DFQATT, CDR2 SNEGSKA (reference sequence). CDR3 length: 13 residues.

This CDR3 reads CASSERVRTGSAETQYF. CDR3 coding DNA: TGTGCCAGCAGTGAACGGGTGAGGACAGGGTCGGCAGAGACCCAGTACTTC. The rearrangement links TRBV6-1 to TRBJ2-7; 8 bases map to TRBD1. The DNA end lines up better with TRBJ2-5; the J call may be wrong. The CDR3 is 17 amino acids. Germline loops: CDR1 MNHNS, CDR2 SASEGT.

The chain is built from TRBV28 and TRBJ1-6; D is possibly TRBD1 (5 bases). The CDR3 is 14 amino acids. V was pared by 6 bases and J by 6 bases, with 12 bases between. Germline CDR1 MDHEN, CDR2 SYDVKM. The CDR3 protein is CASRSGGGNSPLHF. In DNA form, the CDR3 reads TGTGCCAGCAGATCTGGGGGGGGTAATTCACCCCTCCACTTT.

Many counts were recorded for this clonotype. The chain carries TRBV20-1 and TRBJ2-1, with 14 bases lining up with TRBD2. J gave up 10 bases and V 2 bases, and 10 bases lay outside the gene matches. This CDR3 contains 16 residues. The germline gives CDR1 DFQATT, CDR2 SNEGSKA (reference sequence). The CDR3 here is CSARPFGTSGGGEQFF. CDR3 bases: TGCAGTGCTAGACCTTTTGGGACTAGCGGGGGAGGGGAGCAGTTCTTC.

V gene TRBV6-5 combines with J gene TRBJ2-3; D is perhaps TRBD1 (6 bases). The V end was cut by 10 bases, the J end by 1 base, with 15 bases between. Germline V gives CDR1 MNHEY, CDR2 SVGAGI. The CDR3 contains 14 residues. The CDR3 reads CATTEAGGTDTQYF. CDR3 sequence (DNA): TGTGCCACCACGGAGGCAGGGGGCACAGATACGCAGTATTTT.

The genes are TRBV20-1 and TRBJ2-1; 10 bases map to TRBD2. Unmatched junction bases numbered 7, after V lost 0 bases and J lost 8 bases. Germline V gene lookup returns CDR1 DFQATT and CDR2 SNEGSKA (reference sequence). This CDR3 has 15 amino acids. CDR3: CSARDLLAGVHEQFF. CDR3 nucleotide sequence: TGCAGTGCTAGAGACCTTCTAGCGGGAGTTCATGAGCAGTTCTTC.

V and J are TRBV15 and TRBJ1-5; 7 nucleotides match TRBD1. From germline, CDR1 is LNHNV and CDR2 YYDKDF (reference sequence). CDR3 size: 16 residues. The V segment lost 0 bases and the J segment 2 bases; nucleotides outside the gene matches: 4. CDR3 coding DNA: TGTGCCACCAGCAGAGATGGACAGGTAGGCAATCAGCCCCAGCATTTT. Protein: CATSRDGQVGNQPQHF.

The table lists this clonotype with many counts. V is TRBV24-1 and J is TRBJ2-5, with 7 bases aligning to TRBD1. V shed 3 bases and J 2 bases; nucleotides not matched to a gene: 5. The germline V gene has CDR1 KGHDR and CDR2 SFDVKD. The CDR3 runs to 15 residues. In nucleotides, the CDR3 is TGTGCCACCAGTGATCCCACAGGGGAACAAGAGACCCAGTACTTC. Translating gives CATSDPTGEQETQYF.

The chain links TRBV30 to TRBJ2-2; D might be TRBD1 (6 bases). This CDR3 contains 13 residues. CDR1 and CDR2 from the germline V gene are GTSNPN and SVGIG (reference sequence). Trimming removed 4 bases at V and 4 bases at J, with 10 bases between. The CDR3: CAWTPGVTGELFF. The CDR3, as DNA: TGTGCCTGGACCCCAGGGGTCACCGGGGAGCTGTTTTTT.

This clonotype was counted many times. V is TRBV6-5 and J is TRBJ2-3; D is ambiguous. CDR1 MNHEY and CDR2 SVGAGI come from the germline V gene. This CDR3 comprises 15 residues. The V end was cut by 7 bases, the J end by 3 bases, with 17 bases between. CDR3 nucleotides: TGTGCCAGCATCCGTACGGCGCGCCAGACAGATACGCAGTATTTT. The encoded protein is CASIRTARQTDTQYF.

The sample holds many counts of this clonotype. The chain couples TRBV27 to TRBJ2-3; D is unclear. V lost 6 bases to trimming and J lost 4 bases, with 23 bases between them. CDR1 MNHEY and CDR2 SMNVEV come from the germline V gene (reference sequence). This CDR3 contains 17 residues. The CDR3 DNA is TGTGCCAGCAGCCAAATCCGAAAAGACTTCGTCCCAGATACGCAGTATTTT. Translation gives CASSQIRKDFVPDTQYF.